The 23 T cell receptor beta chains below were found in one sample sequenced in a study of metastatic and nonmetastatic thyroid tumors. MiXCR re-clonotyped the PCR reads for TCRdb. The sample holds roughly 25,000 clones; around 13% are singletons and the top ten take 17%. Before thyroid surgery, none of the patients had received any treatment. The sequencing input was blood. Receptor source: a female donor with papillary thyroid cancer or a benign thyroid nodule (not recorded which). Some clones in this sample may be carry-over from other donors' samples.

Of note for this clone: At one end the junction does not follow the germline gene, possibly because of a read error. V is TRBV11-2 and J is TRBJ2-1, with 10 bases identical to TRBD2. The V gene's germline CDR1 is SGHAT and CDR2 FQNNGV. The CDR3 spans 14 residues. The CDR3 sequence is CASILDGLAGDQFF. Here the CDR3 DNA reads TGTGCCAGCATCTTAGATGGGCTAGCGGGGGATCAGTTCTTC.

The table lists this clone with many counts. This chain joins TRBV29-1 and TRBJ2-6, with D perhaps assigned TRBD1 or TRBD2 (6 bases each). The germline V gene has CDR1 SQVTM and CDR2 ANQGSEA. V shed 5 bases and J shed 2 bases, with 13 bases lying between them. The length of the CDR3 is 15 residues. This chain's CDR3 is CSVLGGLPGANVLTF. For the CDR3, the DNA is TGCAGCGTTCTTGGGGGGCTCCCTGGGGCCAACGTCCTGACTTTC.

The chain combines TRBV3-1 with TRBJ1-2; 7 nucleotides match TRBD1. J was trimmed by 4 bases and V by 4 bases; bases with no gene match: 6. This CDR3 contains 14 residues. From germline, CDR1 is LGHDT and CDR2 YNNKEL (reference sequence). The CDR3 here is CASSPRQGSYGYTF. Here the CDR3 DNA reads TGTGCCAGCAGCCCCCGACAGGGTTCCTATGGCTACACCTTC.

This clone has at least ten counts. This CDR3 is also generated by other DNA sequences in the sample. The chain carries TRBV2 and TRBJ1-6; tentatively, D is TRBD1 (5 bases). This CDR3 spans 15 amino acids. V was trimmed by 4 bases and J by 4 bases, leaving 11 bases between them. Germline CDR1 is SNHLY and CDR2 is FYNNEI. The CDR3 loop reads CASSVGDLYNSPLHF. Here the CDR3 DNA reads TGTGCCAGCAGTGTGGGGGACCTTTATAATTCACCCCTCCACTTT.

This clone was recorded many times. The rearrangement uses TRBV6-1 and TRBJ2-7; 7 nucleotides align to TRBD1. Germline values: CDR1 MNHNS, CDR2 SASEGT. The CDR3 extends over 14 amino acids. The V and J ends lost 5 bases and 4 bases, in that order; junction bases with no gene match: 8. The CDR3 coding sequence is TGTGCCAGCAGTCCCCAGGGGGAAATTTACGAGCAGTACTTC. It encodes CASSPQGEIYEQYF.

As regards this clone: Since the CDR3 does not end with the conserved phenylalanine or tryptophan, this likely comes from a read error. V usage is TRBV5-5 and J usage is TRBJ2-3; perhaps TRBD1 as D (6 bases). Germline V gene lookup returns CDR1 SGHKS and CDR2 YYEKEE (reference sequence). The CDR3 spans 14 residues. The V gene lost 5 bases and the J gene lost 3 bases, with 13 bases spanning the gap. This CDR3 is CASSDRPRTDTQYY. CDR3 nucleotides: TGTGCCAGCAGTGACAGGCCCCGGACAGATACGCAGTATTAT.

Ten or more counts support this clone. J is TRBJ2-2 and V is TRBV19; 7 bases line up with TRBD2. The ends lost 5 bases at V and 4 bases at J; junction bases unmatched: 10. This CDR3 comprises 16 residues. Germline V gene sequence: CDR1 LNHDA, CDR2 SQIVND (reference sequence). CDR3 sequence: CASSPPLGLSTGELFF. The CDR3 nucleotides are TGTGCCAGTAGTCCACCCCTGGGACTAAGCACCGGGGAGCTGTTTTTT.

This clone was counted many times. J is TRBJ1-2 and V is TRBV27; tentative D call: TRBD1 (6 bases). CDR1 and CDR2 from the germline V gene are MNHEY and SMNVEV (reference sequence). The CDR3 has 12 amino acids. V was shortened by 5 bases and J by 5 bases, with 9 bases between the two germline ends. CDR3 DNA: TGTGCCAGCAGTGACAGGTTATATGGCTACACCTTC. Its protein is CASSDRLYGYTF.

This clone was counted ten times or more. A clone one base away is much larger, so this may be a read error. The chain uses TRBV6-1 and TRBJ1-5, with TRBD1 matching over 8 bases. The CDR3 length is 14 residues. V shed 7 bases and J 6 bases; nucleotides not matched to a gene: 8. Germline V gene lookup returns CDR1 MNHNS and CDR2 SASEGT. CDR3 region: CASNRQGQVQPQHF. The CDR3 nucleotides are TGTGCCAGCAATCGGCAGGGACAGGTTCAGCCCCAGCATTTT.

This clone was seen repeatedly, ten times or more. This chain joins TRBV20-1 and TRBJ2-7, with TRBD2 matching over 13 bases. The CDR3 runs to 14 residues. J gave up 3 bases and V 5 bases, and 4 bases lay outside the gene matches. CDR1 and CDR2 from the germline V gene are DFQATT and SNEGSKA (reference sequence). For the CDR3, the DNA is TGCAGTGCTTTACTAGCGGGAGGGATCTACGAGCAGTACTTC. Translating gives CSALLAGGIYEQYF.

The V call is TRBV4-2, the J call TRBJ2-3; 7 bases agree with TRBD2. The germline V gene has CDR1 LGHNA and CDR2 YNFKEQ. CDR3 size: 16 residues. The trim removed 1 base at V and 4 bases at J, leaving 8 bases unmatched. CDR3 sequence: CASSQVLSGGADTQYF. Written as DNA, the CDR3 is TGTGCCAGCAGCCAAGTTCTATCGGGGGGAGCAGATACGCAGTATTTT.

This clone came up many times. The chain carries TRBV7-2 and TRBJ2-7; 7 bases agree with TRBD2. The CDR3 totals 14 residues. J was trimmed by 6 bases and V by 4 bases; bases with no gene match: 9. The germline V gene has CDR1 SGHTA and CDR2 FQGNSA. The DNA of the CDR3 is TGTGCCAGCAGCTGGTCTGGGAGGGCACCCGAGCAGTACTTC. Translated, it gives CASSWSGRAPEQYF.

This clone was picked up many times. The chain carries TRBV10-3 and TRBJ1-5, with D possibly being TRBD1 (5 bases). Germline CDR1 is ENHRY and CDR2 is SYGVKD. Trimming cost V 4 bases and J 1 base, with 8 bases left between them. The length of the CDR3 is 14 residues. The CDR3 loop reads CAISGGASNQPQHF. As DNA, the CDR3 is TGTGCCATCAGTGGGGGCGCGAGCAATCAGCCCCAGCATTTT.

Comment on this clone: Its ends do not fully match the called genes, so a read error is possible. This chain joins TRBV7-8 and TRBJ2-7; D remains ambiguous. This CDR3 spans 14 amino acids. Germline V lookup: CDR1 SGHVS, CDR2 FQNEAQ. In DNA, the CDR3 is TGTGCCAACAGCTTATTGGCCGGGCCCTACGAGCAGTACTTC. It translates to CANSLLAGPYEQYF. The full variable domain, its missing parts supplied by reference TRBV7-8 and TRBJ2-7, is GAGVSQSPRYKVAKRGQDVALRCDPISGHVSLFWYQQALGQGPEFLTYFQNEAQLDKSGLPSDRFFAERPEGSVSTLKIQRTQQEDSAVYLCANSLLAGPYEQYFGPGTRLTVT.

In its sample, this clone was seen many times. The chain has TRBV3-1 and TRBJ2-7; D is possibly TRBD1 (7 bases). Between the trimmed V and J ends, which lost 0 bases and 5 bases, there was a span of 20 bases. The CDR3 runs 17 residues. Germline CDR1 is LGHDT and CDR2 is YNNKEL (reference sequence). In nucleotides, the CDR3 is TGTGCCAGCAGCCAAGAGGGGTCCGGACAGGAGGGGCACGAGCAGTACTTC. This codes for CASSQEGSGQEGHEQYF.

Ten or more counts support this clone. The V and J genes are TRBV29-1 and TRBJ1-2; tentative D call: TRBD1 (5 bases). The CDR3 runs to 14 residues. V lost 0 bases and J 5 bases, leaving 13 bases between the germline ends. The V gene's germline CDR1 is SQVTM and CDR2 ANQGSEA. CDR3 residues: CSVEDSGGRYGYTF. CDR3 nucleotide sequence: TGCAGCGTTGAAGATTCGGGGGGTCGATATGGCTACACCTTC.

This clone has at least ten counts. V usage is TRBV5-1 and J usage is TRBJ2-3; D assignment may be TRBD1 or TRBD2 (5 bases each). V lost 0 bases and J 2 bases, leaving 10 bases between the germline ends. Germline loops: CDR1 SGHRS, CDR2 YFSETQ. The CDR3 extends over 15 amino acids. The CDR3 loop is CASSLGPGPTDTQYF. Written as DNA, the CDR3 is TGCGCCAGCAGCTTGGGTCCGGGGCCCACAGATACGCAGTATTTT.

This clone was seen repeatedly, ten times or more. CDR3 protein: CASSLRWGGEDGYTF. CDR3 sequence (DNA): TGTGCCAGCAGCTTAAGGTGGGGGGGCGAAGATGGCTACACCTTC. The chain has TRBV7-2 and TRBJ1-2, with D possibly being TRBD1 (6 bases). Germline loops: CDR1 SGHTA, CDR2 FQGNSA. Between the trimmed V and J ends, which lost 2 bases and 6 bases, there was a span of 16 bases. This CDR3 region has 15 residues.

This clone has a handful of counts. A read error may explain this, as a much larger clone is one base away. The chain has TRBV3-1 and TRBJ2-2; D is unresolved. The CDR3 extends over 17 amino acids. From germline, CDR1 is LGHDT and CDR2 YNNKEL (reference sequence). The CDR3 DNA is TGTGCCAGCAACCAAGATTTCAGGAGTCGTCACACCGGGGAGCTGTTTTTT. Amino acids: CASNQDFRSRHTGELFF.

This clone appeared many times. CDR3 sequence (DNA): TGTGCCAGCAGCTGGGGACAGGGGTTTACTGAAGCTTTCTTT. It is translated as CASSWGQGFTEAFF. This chain uses TRBV7-9 with TRBJ1-1; 10 nucleotides match TRBD1. Looked up from germline, CDR1 is SEHNR and CDR2 is FQNEAQ (reference sequence). CDR3 length: 14 residues. The V segment lost 4 bases and the J segment 5 bases; nucleotides outside the gene matches: 4.

This clone was observed many times. The chain uses TRBV28 and TRBJ1-5; 10 bases line up with TRBD1. The CDR3 totals 14 residues. Trimming cost V 5 bases and J 4 bases; bases outside gene matches: 2. The V gene's germline CDR1 is MDHEN and CDR2 SYDVKM. In nucleotides, the CDR3 is TGTGCCAGCAGTAAGGACAGGGGGAATCAGCCCCAGCATTTT. It specifies CASSKDRGNQPQHF.

This clone turned up a few times. The chain carries TRBV14 and TRBJ2-1; the D gene could be TRBD1 or TRBD2 (5 bases each). Trimming stripped 4 bases from V and 9 bases from J, with 10 bases between. This CDR3 region has 12 residues. Per the germline V gene, CDR1 is SGHDN and CDR2 is FVKESK. The CDR3 nucleotides are TGTGCCAGCAGCCCCCTTGGGGGTGAGCAGTTCTTC. It codes for CASSPLGGEQFF.

For this clone: One end of the junction is discordant with germline, which a read error may explain. The CDR3 DNA reads as TGCGCCAGCATCGCCGGGACAGGAAATGAAAAACTGTTTTTT. Protein sequence: CASIAGTGNEKLFF. The J gene is TRBJ1-4, the V gene TRBV7-9, with 8 positions matching TRBD1. The germline CDR1 and CDR2 sequences are SEHNR and FQNEAQ (reference sequence). This CDR3 is 14 amino acids long.